This T cell receptor beta chain was captured by sequencing in a study of blood T cell repertoires in COVID-19. Study as a whole: Material from acute and convalescent COVID-19 was sourced from the United States, Italy and Spain.

Symptom resolution, clearance, or two negative PCRs marked donors in Cohort 3 as recovered. Looked up from germline, CDR1 is MDHEN and CDR2 is SYDVKM. This CDR3 spans 14 amino acids. V dropped 3 bases and J dropped 7 bases, with 12 bases sitting between them. Original methodology: Using reference gene primer amplification, nucleated cell counts were estimated. Generated by immunoSEQ multiplex PCR, the TCRdb table keeps only in-frame clones and is missing some. The DNA gave D and trimming, while V, J and clone size come from that table. The sample includes 300,000 or so clones, around 86% of them seen just once.

V usage is TRBV28 and J usage is TRBJ1-4; D is undetermined. This receptor was obtained from a woman between 18 and 29 years old who had recovered from COVID-19. Sequenced sample: PBMCs or T cells enriched from blood (not recorded which). CDR3 in amino acids: CASSFLTNSEKLFF. In nucleotides, the CDR3 is TGTGCCAGCAGTTTTCTAACGAATTCTGAAAAACTGTTTTTT.